This is a list of T cell receptor beta chains from one sample in a study of shared clonotypes between healthy human individuals. Sequencing was performed with immunoSEQ multiplex PCR; in TCRdb, only in-frame clones are kept and a portion is missing. Counted here are millions of clones, about 95% occurring once; the ten biggest clones make up roughly 1%. The sample comprised naive CD8+ T cells sorted from blood. The receptors come from a man aged 18 to 29 in good health. Each CDR3 is given without its conserved first and last residue. The order of the fields is J gene, V gene, D gene, CDR3 protein. A D gene is named only where the DNA matches it firmly.

TRBJ2-7 | TRBV4-1 | TRBD1 | ASSQDPGTGSHEQY
TRBJ2-2 | TRBV7-9 | TRBD1 | ASSLSSGQGITGELF
TRBJ1-1 | TRBV5-1 | . | ASSLPNSRTNTEAF
TRBJ2-1 | TRBV14 | . | ASSRSYNEQF
TRBJ2-3 | TRBV27 | . | ASSLRTRRDTQY
TRBJ2-7 | TRBV30 | TRBD1 | AWSPFSAGQGSYEQY
TRBJ2-3 | TRBV9 | . | ASSAYLEGTDTQY
TRBJ1-2 | TRBV5-8 | TRBD1 | ASSPGTGESYYGYT
TRBJ2-5 | TRBV27 | . | ASSLIGQRDQETQY
TRBJ2-7 | TRBV6-6 | TRBD2 | ASRVSGGQPLYEQY
TRBJ1-5 | TRBV5-8 | TRBD1 | ASSLGQGSNQPQH
TRBJ2-7 | TRBV19 | TRBD1 | ASSTRTGRDSSEQY
TRBJ2-7 | TRBV7-9 | . | ASSRGGFYEQY
TRBJ2-3 | TRBV18 | TRBD2 | ASSPDLAGPDTQY
TRBJ2-1 | TRBV9 | . | ASSGGYSYNEQF
TRBJ2-7 | TRBV11-2 | . | ASSLETPVGFLYEQY
TRBJ2-3 | TRBV6-5 | . | ASSYDRGGDQDTQY
TRBJ2-7 | TRBV4-2 | . | ASSQDEDPYEQY
TRBJ1-6 | TRBV19 | TRBD1 | ASSWDRQNNSPLH
TRBJ2-2 | TRBV7-9 | TRBD1 | ASSDRVATGELF